The 26 T cell receptor beta chains given below trace back to one sample, sequenced in a study of T cell clones after liver transplantation. Data came from immunoSEQ multiplex PCR; TCRdb stores just in-frame clones and leaves some out. The sample includes approximately 75,000 clones, 75% to 90% of them seen just once. The sequenced sample was CD4+ T cells from blood, obtained 12 months after liver transplant. Every receptor here comes from a human patient who received a liver transplant. A subset of T cells may come from the graft donor.

This rearrangement joins TRBV6-5 to TRBJ1-5; 8 bases match TRBD1. Germline loops: CDR1 MNHEY, CDR2 SVGAGI. With 5 bases clipped from V and 3 bases from J, the junction kept 6 bases outside the gene matches. CDR3 size: 15 residues. The CDR3 DNA reads TGTGCCAGCAGTGGCGGACAGGGAATCAATCAGCCCCAGCATTTT. Its translation is CASSGGQGINQPQHF.

This sequence joins TRBV2 and TRBJ2-7, with unresolved D. Trimming cost V 5 bases and J 7 bases, with 15 bases left between them. Germline values: CDR1 SNHLY, CDR2 FYNNEI. This CDR3 is 13 amino acids long. In DNA, the CDR3 is TGTGCCAGCAGTTCCCTTGGTAGTCGGGAGCAGTACTTC. It translates to CASSSLGSREQYF.

The rearrangement uses TRBV28 and TRBJ2-7; 7 positions match TRBD1. The CDR3 runs 15 residues. V gave up 3 bases and J gave up 6 bases; unmatched junction bases: 11. Germline CDR1 is MDHEN and CDR2 is SYDVKM. The CDR3 is CASSLASKTGPEQYF. Here the CDR3 DNA reads TGTGCCAGCAGTTTGGCCAGTAAGACAGGGCCCGAGCAGTACTTC.

J is TRBJ2-5 and V is TRBV5-1; D is possibly TRBD1 (5 bases). V was shortened by 3 bases and J by 5 bases, with 17 bases between the two germline ends. Germline CDR1 SGHRS, CDR2 YFSETQ. CDR3 length equals 15 residues. In nucleotides, the CDR3 is TGCGCCAGCAGCTCCGATCCAACAGGTGGGGAGACCCAGTACTTC. Translating it yields CASSSDPTGGETQYF. The whole variable domain, filled in from reference TRBV5-1 and TRBJ2-5, reads KAGVTQTPRYLIKTRGQQVTLSCSPISGHRSVSWYQQTPGQGLQFLFEYFSETQRNKGNFPGRFSGRQFSNSRSEMNVSTLELGDSALYLCASSSDPTGGETQYFGPGTRLLVL.

The CDR3 loop reads CASSVRSGTTYEQYF. The DNA for the CDR3 is TGTGCCAGCAGCGTTAGATCAGGGACCACCTACGAGCAGTACTTC. The chain employs TRBV9 and TRBJ2-7; D may be TRBD1 or TRBD2 (5 bases each). Per germline, CDR1 SGDLS and CDR2 YYNGEE. Trimming removed 2 bases at V and 2 bases at J, with 14 bases between. The CDR3 is 15 residues long.

In this sample, this clone turned up once. The V gene is TRBV7-2, the J gene TRBJ2-4; D not resolved. CDR1 and CDR2 (germline): SGHTA, FQGNSA. The CDR3 runs to 14 residues. V dropped 3 bases and J dropped 2 bases, with 8 bases sitting between them. DNA of the CDR3: TGTGCCAGCAGCTTCGGTGGATCCAAAAACATTCAGTACTTC. It specifies CASSFGGSKNIQYF.

The rearrangement links TRBV11-2 to TRBJ1-4; D might be TRBD1 (5 bases). CDR1 SGHAT and CDR2 FQNNGV come from the germline V gene. The ends were cut back, 4 bases at V and 7 bases at J, with 19 bases in the middle. The CDR3 contains 16 residues. CDR3 nucleotides: TGTGCCAGCAGCTCTACAAGTGGGGCAGTAGGTGAAAAACTGTTTTTT. Translation gives CASSSTSGAVGEKLFF.

The CDR3 DNA is TGTGCCAGCAGCACGCGGGAGGGAACCTACGAGCAGTACTTC. As protein: CASSTREGTYEQYF. The rearrangement links TRBV7-8 to TRBJ2-7; TRBD2 agrees at 9 bases. Trimming at V came to 5 bases and at J to 2 bases, leaving 4 bases not matched to a gene. The germline gives CDR1 SGHVS, CDR2 FQNEAQ. The CDR3 sequence is 14 residues long.

The chain couples TRBV7-2 to TRBJ2-7; 7 bases fit TRBD1. Trimming removed 4 bases from V and 11 bases from J; junction bases left unmatched: 8. Per germline, CDR1 SGHTA and CDR2 FQGNSA. This CDR3 is built from 12 residues. The CDR3 loop is CASSSTTGLKYF. DNA of the CDR3: TGTGCCAGCAGCTCTACGACAGGGCTGAAGTACTTC.

This clone has only a few counts. The V gene is TRBV7-2, the J gene TRBJ1-2; D is uncertain. Germline CDR1 SGHTA, CDR2 FQGNSA. Trimming shortened V by 7 bases and J by 8 bases, and 20 bases separated the two germline ends. The CDR3 has 14 amino acids. DNA for the CDR3: TGTGCCAGCACCTCAGACCTGCGTACGCGAGGCTACACCTTC. This sequence encodes CASTSDLRTRGYTF.

This clone has a single count. This chain links TRBV2 with TRBJ1-4; D ambiguous. Trimming removed 7 bases at V and 0 bases at J, with 12 bases between. CDR3 size: 15 residues. In germline, CDR1 is SNHLY, CDR2 FYNNEI. In DNA form, the CDR3 reads TGTGCCAGCACCGCGGAGGGTACAACTAATGAAAAACTGTTTTTT. It encodes CASTAEGTTNEKLFF.

The chain has TRBV7-9 and TRBJ2-2, with no clear D. This CDR3 region has 13 residues. Germline V gives CDR1 SEHNR, CDR2 FQNEAQ (reference sequence). V was cut by 0 bases and J by 6 bases, with 5 bases left in between. The CDR3 loop reads CASSLAGPGELFF. CDR3 sequence (DNA): TGTGCCAGCAGCTTAGCCGGCCCCGGGGAGCTGTTTTTT.

This chain connects TRBV12-1 to TRBJ2-2; no DNA check was done on the table's D call, TRBD2. TRBV12-1 is a pseudogene segment. The CDR3 length is 16 residues. The CDR3 protein is CASSPSWEKNTGELFF. CDR3 in DNA: TGTGCCAGCAGCCCCAGTTGGGAGAAGAACACCGGGGAGCTGTTTTTT.

This clone occurred a few times. The gene calls are TRBV7-6 and TRBJ2-1; unclear D gene. This CDR3 is built from 14 residues. With 3 bases removed from V and 0 bases from J, the gap between germline ends came to 6 bases. The germline V gene has CDR1 SGHVS and CDR2 FNYEAQ. CDR3 bases: TGTGCCAGCAGCTTGTTGAGCTCCTACAATGAGCAGTTCTTC. Translating it yields CASSLLSSYNEQFF.

The chain's CDR3 is CASSFRGGYEQYF. For the CDR3, the DNA is TGTGCCAGCAGCTTTCGGGGAGGGTACGAGCAGTACTTC. The chain is built from TRBV7-8 and TRBJ2-7; 7 positions match TRBD2. Per germline, CDR1 SGHVS and CDR2 FQNEAQ. V lost 3 bases to trimming and J lost 4 bases; unmatched junction nucleotides: 3. CDR3 length equals 13 residues.

The chain joins TRBV5-1 to TRBJ2-5, with 9 bases identical to TRBD2. V was pared by 5 bases and J by 5 bases, with 10 bases of the junction left unmatched. CDR1 and CDR2 (germline): SGHRS, YFSETQ. CDR3 length: 15 amino acids. The CDR3 loop is CASRRSLAGRETQYF. The CDR3 DNA reads TGCGCCAGCAGGAGGAGTCTAGCGGGACGGGAGACCCAGTACTTC.

This rearrangement joins TRBV7-8 to TRBJ2-7; possibly TRBD1 or TRBD2 for D (5 bases each). Trimming shortened V by 6 bases and J by 3 bases, and 18 bases separated the two germline ends. Germline values: CDR1 SGHVS, CDR2 FQNEAQ. This CDR3 has 15 residues. DNA of the CDR3: TGTGCCAGCAGTGCCGGGACCCGAGCCTTCTACGAGCAGTACTTC. It encodes CASSAGTRAFYEQYF. Supplemented by reference TRBV7-8 and TRBJ2-7, the full variable domain reads GAGVSQSPRYKVAKRGQDVALRCDPISGHVSLFWYQQALGQGPEFLTYFQNEAQLDKSGLPSDRFFAERPEGSVSTLKIQRTQQEDSAVYLCASSAGTRAFYEQYFGPGTRLTVT.

This chain links TRBV23-1 with TRBJ2-7, with D perhaps TRBD1 (6 bases). TRBV23-1 is an ORF for which the function is uncertain. The CDR3 is made up of 19 amino acids. The CDR3 DNA reads as TGCTACCAAAGTACCCAAGAACTCCAGGGGATCAGGACTCCCTACGAGCAGTACTTC. Protein sequence: CYQSTQELQGIRTPYEQYF.

The chain carries TRBV7-2 and TRBJ2-1, with 10 positions matching TRBD1. Germline CDR1 reads SGHTA; CDR2 reads FQGNSA. V was pared by 4 bases and J by 7 bases, with 4 bases of the junction left unmatched. The CDR3 consists of 14 residues. CDR3 residues: CASSSDRGMNEQFF. Written as DNA, the CDR3 is TGTGCCAGCAGCTCGGACAGGGGGATGAATGAGCAGTTCTTC.

This clone was detected once. The chain has TRBV28 and TRBJ2-7; 9 bases agree with TRBD1. Trimming at V came to 6 bases and at J to 2 bases, leaving 8 bases not matched to a gene. The CDR3 loop spans 15 amino acids. CDR1 and CDR2 (germline): MDHEN, SYDVKM. In DNA form, the CDR3 reads TGTGCCAGCAGAACCACCGGGACAGGGACCTACGAGCAGTACTTC. This encodes CASRTTGTGTYEQYF. The full variable domain, in which reference TRBV28 and TRBJ2-7 provide the parts outside the CDR3, is DVKVTQSSRYLVKRTGEKVFLECVQDMDHENMFWYRQDPGLGLRLIYFSYDVKMKEKGDIPEGYSVSREKKERFSLILESASTNQTSMYLCASRTTGTGTYEQYFGPGTRLTVT.

V and J are TRBV2 and TRBJ2-7; D may be TRBD2 (5 bases). Germline CDR1 is SNHLY and CDR2 is FYNNEI. This CDR3 has 12 residues. Trimming removed 6 bases at V and 4 bases at J, with 10 bases between. For the CDR3, the DNA is TGTGCCAGCAGGAAGGGAGTTTACGAGCAGTACTTC. Its translation: CASRKGVYEQYF.

The chain recombines TRBV29-1 with TRBJ2-7, with TRBD2 as a possible D gene (6 bases). V lost 7 bases and J lost 4, with 17 bases in between. This CDR3 region has 13 residues. Germline CDR1 and CDR2: SQVTM and ANQGSEA. The CDR3 here is CSAMNRGVYEQYF. The CDR3 coding sequence is TGCAGCGCTATGAATCGCGGGGTGTACGAGCAGTACTTC.

The chain combines TRBV23-1 with TRBJ2-4; TRBD2 matches 12 bases. TRBV23-1 is classed as an ORF, of uncertain function. Losses at the gene ends were 0 bases for V and 2 bases for J; bases not matched to a gene: 11. This CDR3 has 20 residues. In DNA form, the CDR3 reads TGCGCCAGCAGTCAATCAACGCTAGCGGGAGGGCCCCCTCCCAAAAACATTCAGTACTTC. It is translated as CASSQSTLAGGPPPKNIQYF.

This clone has only a few counts. V and J are TRBV6-5 and TRBJ2-5; possibly TRBD1 for D (5 bases). The CDR3 spans 14 residues. V lost 2 bases and J lost 4, with 11 bases in between. In germline, CDR1 is MNHEY, CDR2 SVGAGI. The CDR3: CASSYGAGIETQYF. In DNA, the CDR3 is TGTGCCAGCAGTTACGGGGCAGGGATAGAGACCCAGTACTTC.

This clone has a handful of counts. The gene calls are TRBV10-3 and TRBJ2-7; 15 positions agree with TRBD2. Looked up from germline, CDR1 is ENHRY and CDR2 is SYGVKD. This CDR3 has 16 amino acids. V shed 10 bases, J shed 7 bases, and the junction held 14 bases outside the gene matches. The CDR3 sequence is CATAGTSGRNRREQYF. In nucleotides, the CDR3 is TGTGCCACCGCCGGGACTAGCGGGAGGAATCGCAGGGAGCAGTACTTC.

The genes are TRBV9 and TRBJ1-2; 7 bases agree with TRBD1. The length of the CDR3 is 15 residues. Germline values: CDR1 SGDLS, CDR2 YYNGEE. After removal of 4 bases from V and 3 bases from J, the junction contained 9 bases not matched to a gene. The CDR3 DNA reads as TGTGCCAGCAGCCTAGGACAGGCCCCCTACTATGGCTACACCTTC. Translated: CASSLGQAPYYGYTF.